This T cell receptor (beta chain) was sequenced during a study of T cells in Graves' hyperthyroidism and ophthalmopathy. Amplified TCR beta CDR3 regions came from RNA transcripts. A first-round RT-PCR of the TCR CDR3 used the HTBI primer set. MiXCR was run by TCRdb on the multiplex PCR reads, yielding one entry per CDR3 protein. The sample contains a few hundred thousand distinct CDR3 sequences, around 14% of which appear only once. As concerns this clonotype: A much bigger clone sits one base away, suggesting this may be a read error.

The sequence came from a woman in her thirties with Graves' hyperthyroidism. The specimen was blood.

CDR3: CASSSGTEPYEQFF. The CDR3 DNA sequence: TGCGCCAGCAGCTCCGGGACAGAACCCTACGAGCAGTTCTTC. The V and J genes are TRBV5-1 and TRBJ2-7; 7 positions agree with TRBD1. The assigned J gene may be wrong: the sequence end matches TRBJ2-1 better. In germline, CDR1 is SGHRS, CDR2 YFSETQ. The CDR3 spans 14 residues.